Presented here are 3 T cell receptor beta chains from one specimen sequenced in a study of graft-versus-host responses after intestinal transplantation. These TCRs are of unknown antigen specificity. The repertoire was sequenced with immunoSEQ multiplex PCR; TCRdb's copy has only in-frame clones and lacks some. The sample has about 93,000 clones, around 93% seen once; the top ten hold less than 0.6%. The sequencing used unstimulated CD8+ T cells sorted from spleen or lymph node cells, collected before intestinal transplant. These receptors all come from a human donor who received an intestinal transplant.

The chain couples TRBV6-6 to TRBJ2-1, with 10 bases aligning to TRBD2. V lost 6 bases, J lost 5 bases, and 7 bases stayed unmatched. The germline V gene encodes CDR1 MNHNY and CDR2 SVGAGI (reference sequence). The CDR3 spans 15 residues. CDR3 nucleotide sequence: TGTGCCAGCAGAAAAGACACTAGCGGGAACAATGAGCAGTTCTTC. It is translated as CASRKDTSGNNEQFF.

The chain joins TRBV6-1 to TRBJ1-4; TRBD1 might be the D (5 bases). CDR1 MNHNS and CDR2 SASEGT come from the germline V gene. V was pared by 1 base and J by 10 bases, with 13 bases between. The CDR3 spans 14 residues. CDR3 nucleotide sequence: TGTGCCAGCAGTGAAGAAAGGGGATGGGCAAAACTGTTTTTT. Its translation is CASSEERGWAKLFF.

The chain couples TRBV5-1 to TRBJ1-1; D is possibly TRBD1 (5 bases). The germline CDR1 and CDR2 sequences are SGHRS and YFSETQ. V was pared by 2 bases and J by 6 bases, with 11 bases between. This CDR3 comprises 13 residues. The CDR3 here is CASSLEGGAEAFF. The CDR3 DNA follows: TGCGCCAGCAGCTTAGAGGGAGGGGCTGAAGCTTTCTTT.